The 10 T cell receptor beta chains presented below share a single source sample, sequenced in a study of shared clonotypes between healthy human individuals. Profiled with immunoSEQ multiplex PCR; TCRdb holds only in-frame clones, not every one. The data contain about 710,000 clones, around 70% of them singletons. Source material: memory CD4+ T cells sorted from blood. Regarding subset: CD45RA-negative fraction. The receptors shown here come from a woman aged 25 to 45 in good health.

The chain joins TRBV18 to TRBJ2-3, with no clear D. The CDR3 is 12 amino acids. Germline V CDR1 and CDR2: KGHSH, LQKENI. Trimming took 6 bases from V and 0 from J, leaving 4 bases between them. The CDR3 bases are TGTGCCAGCTCTGTGAGCACAGATACGCAGTATTTT. It yields the protein CASSVSTDTQYF. Combining the CDR3 with reference TRBV18 and TRBJ2-3 gives the whole variable domain NAGVMQNPRHLVRRRGQEARLRCSPMKGHSHVYWYRQLPEEGLKFMVYLQKENIIDESGMPKERFSAEFPKEGPSILRIQQVVRGDSAAYFCASSVSTDTQYFGPGTRLTVL.

Ten or more counts support this clone. The chain links TRBV25-1 to TRBJ2-1, with D unresolved. V lost 4 bases and J lost 7, with 17 bases in between. Germline loops: CDR1 MGHDK, CDR2 SYGVNS. The CDR3 has 15 amino acids. CDR3 sequence (DNA): TGTGCCAGCAGTGTTTCAGGAACAAAACAGAATGAGCAGTTCTTC. Protein sequence: CASSVSGTKQNEQFF. Combining the CDR3 with reference TRBV25-1 and TRBJ2-1 gives the whole variable domain EADIYQTPRYLVIGTGKKITLECSQTMGHDKMYWYQQDPGMELHLIHYSYGVNSTEKGDLSSESTVSRIRTEHFPLTLESARPSHTSQYLCASSVSGTKQNEQFFGPGTRLTVL.

On this clone: Other DNA sequences in this specimen translate into the identical CDR3. V gene TRBV7-9 combines with J gene TRBJ1-1, with TRBD1 matching over 7 bases. V shed 5 bases, J shed 1 base, and the junction held 7 bases outside the gene matches. Looked up from germline, CDR1 is SEHNR and CDR2 is FQNEAQ (reference sequence). This CDR3 contains 15 residues. The CDR3: CASSLRQGGNTEAFF. For the CDR3, the DNA is TGTGCCAGCAGCCTCCGACAGGGCGGGAACACTGAAGCTTTCTTT.

This CDR3 is CASGQGINEQFF. CDR3 DNA: TGTGCCAGCGGGCAGGGGATTAATGAGCAGTTCTTC. V gene TRBV6-6 combines with J gene TRBJ2-1; the D gene is possibly TRBD1 (6 bases). The length of the CDR3 is 12 residues. The germline V gene has CDR1 MNHNY and CDR2 SVGAGI (reference sequence). V lost 8 bases and J lost 7, with 12 bases in between.

This chain joins TRBV18 and TRBJ1-5, with 7 bases fitting TRBD1. The CDR3 contains 16 residues. Germline CDR1 and CDR2: KGHSH and LQKENI. V lost 3 bases, J lost 0 bases, and 5 bases stayed unmatched. CDR3 in amino acids: CASSPQGQHSNQPQHF. The CDR3 coding sequence is TGTGCCAGCTCACCGCAGGGACAGCATAGCAATCAGCCCCAGCATTTT.

The chain recombines TRBV6-1 with TRBJ1-1; D gene ambiguous. The CDR3 has 14 amino acids. CDR1 and CDR2 (germline): MNHNS, SASEGT. The germline V and J ends were trimmed by 2 bases and 3 bases, with 10 bases remaining between them. This CDR3 reads CASSELRADTEAFF. Here the CDR3 DNA reads TGTGCCAGCAGTGAACTTAGGGCAGACACTGAAGCTTTCTTT.

The V and J genes are TRBV10-3 and TRBJ1-2, with a tentative D call TRBD1 (5 bases). CDR3 length: 13 residues. Trimming removed 3 bases from V and 8 bases from J, with 13 bases in between. Germline CDR1 reads ENHRY; CDR2 reads SYGVKD. The CDR3 sequence is CAISDGPGGGYTF. CDR3 coding DNA: TGTGCCATCAGTGATGGGCCCGGGGGGGGCTACACCTTC.

This rearrangement joins TRBV5-1 to TRBJ1-1; D may be TRBD1 (5 bases). CDR1 is SGHRS and CDR2 is YFSETQ in the germline V gene. The CDR3 length is 13 residues. Deletions cut 1 base from V and 4 bases from J, with 8 bases between. For the CDR3, the DNA is TGCGCCAGCAGCTTGTACGGGGGCACTGAAGCTTTCTTT. Encoded protein: CASSLYGGTEAFF.

The chain joins TRBV28 to TRBJ2-5; D possibly corresponds to TRBD1 (6 bases). The CDR3 covers 13 residues. Germline assignment: CDR1 MDHEN and CDR2 SYDVKM. V shed 10 bases and J shed 4 bases, with 16 bases lying between them. CDR3 residues: CATHPTGLETQYF. CDR3 DNA: TGTGCCACCCACCCCACAGGGTTAGAGACCCAGTACTTC.

This clone came up a few times. The chain links TRBV7-3 to TRBJ2-3, with TRBD1 matching 9 bases. This CDR3 is 18 amino acids long. Germline V gene lookup returns CDR1 SGHTA and CDR2 FQGTGA. J lost 0 bases, V lost 1 base, and 8 bases had no gene match. CDR3 sequence (DNA): TGTGCCAGCAGCTTAAGTTCTCGTGGACAGGGGAGCACAGATACGCAGTATTTT. Amino acid sequence: CASSLSSRGQGSTDTQYF.